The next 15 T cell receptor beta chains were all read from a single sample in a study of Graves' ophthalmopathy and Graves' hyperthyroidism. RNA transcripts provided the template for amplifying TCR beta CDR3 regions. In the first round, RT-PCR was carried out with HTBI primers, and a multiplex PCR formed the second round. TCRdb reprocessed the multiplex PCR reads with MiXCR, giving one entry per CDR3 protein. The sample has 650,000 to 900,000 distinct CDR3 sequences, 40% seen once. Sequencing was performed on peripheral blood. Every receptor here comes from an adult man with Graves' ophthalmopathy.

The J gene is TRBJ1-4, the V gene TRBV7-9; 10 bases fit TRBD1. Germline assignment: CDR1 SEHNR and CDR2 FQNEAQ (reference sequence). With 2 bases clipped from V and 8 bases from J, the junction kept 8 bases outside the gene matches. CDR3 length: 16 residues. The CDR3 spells CASSLIAGDRGEKLFF. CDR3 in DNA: TGTGCCAGCAGCTTAATAGCCGGGGACAGGGGCGAAAAACTGTTTTTT. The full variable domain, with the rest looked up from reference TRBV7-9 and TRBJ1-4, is DTGVSQNPRHKITKRGQNVTFRCDPISEHNRLYWYRQTLGQGPEFLTYFQNEAQLEKSRLLSDRFSAERPKGSFSTLEIQRTEQGDSAMYLCASSLIAGDRGEKLFFGSGTQLSVL.

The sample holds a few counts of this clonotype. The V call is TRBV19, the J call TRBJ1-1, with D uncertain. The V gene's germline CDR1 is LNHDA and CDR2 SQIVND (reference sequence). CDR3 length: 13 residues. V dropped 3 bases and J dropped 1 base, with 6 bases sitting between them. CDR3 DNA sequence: TGTGCCAGTAGTATTGGAGCGAACACTGAAGCTTTCTTT. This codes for CASSIGANTEAFF.

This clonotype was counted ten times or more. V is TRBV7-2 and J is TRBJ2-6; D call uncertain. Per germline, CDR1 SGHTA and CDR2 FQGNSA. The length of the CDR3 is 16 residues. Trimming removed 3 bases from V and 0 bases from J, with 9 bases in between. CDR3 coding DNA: TGTGCCAGCAGCTTGGCCTTACCCTCTGGGGCCAACGTCCTGACTTTC. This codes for CASSLALPSGANVLTF.

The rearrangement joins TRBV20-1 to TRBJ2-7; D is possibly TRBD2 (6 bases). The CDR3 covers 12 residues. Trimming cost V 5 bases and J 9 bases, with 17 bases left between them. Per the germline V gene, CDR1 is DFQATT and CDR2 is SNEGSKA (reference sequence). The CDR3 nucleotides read TGCAGTGCTGAACTCATTCCCGGGGGGCAGTACTTC. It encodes CSAELIPGGQYF.

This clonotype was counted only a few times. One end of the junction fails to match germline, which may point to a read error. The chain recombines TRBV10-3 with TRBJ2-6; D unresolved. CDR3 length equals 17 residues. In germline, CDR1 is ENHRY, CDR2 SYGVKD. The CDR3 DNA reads TGTGCCAGCAGTTACTCGATCGTCAGCTCTGGGGCCAACGTCCTGACTTTC. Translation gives CASSYSIVSSGANVLTF.

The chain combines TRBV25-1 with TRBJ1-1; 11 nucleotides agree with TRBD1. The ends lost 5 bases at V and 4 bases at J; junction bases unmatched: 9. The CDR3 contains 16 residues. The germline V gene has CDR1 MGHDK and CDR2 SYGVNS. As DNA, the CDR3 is TGTGCCAGCAGTCCTCCGGGACAGGGGGGGGTCACTGAAGCTTTCTTT. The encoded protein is CASSPPGQGGVTEAFF.

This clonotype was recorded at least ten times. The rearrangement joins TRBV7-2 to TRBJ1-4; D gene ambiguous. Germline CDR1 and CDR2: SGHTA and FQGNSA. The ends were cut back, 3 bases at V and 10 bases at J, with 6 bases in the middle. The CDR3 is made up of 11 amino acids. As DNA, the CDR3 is TGTGCCAGCAGCTTCCGCGGAAAACTGTTTTTT. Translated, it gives CASSFRGKLFF.

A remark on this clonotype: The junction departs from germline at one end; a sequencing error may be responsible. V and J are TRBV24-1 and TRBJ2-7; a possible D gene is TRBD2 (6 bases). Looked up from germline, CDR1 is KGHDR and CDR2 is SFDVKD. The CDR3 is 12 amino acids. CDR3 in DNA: TGTGCCAGCAGTTCAATGGGGGGCGAGCAGTACTTC. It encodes CASSSMGGEQYF.

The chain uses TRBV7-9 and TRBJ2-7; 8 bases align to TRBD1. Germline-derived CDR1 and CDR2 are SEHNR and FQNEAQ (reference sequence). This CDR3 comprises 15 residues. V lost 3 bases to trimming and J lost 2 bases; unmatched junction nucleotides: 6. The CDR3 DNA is TGTGCCAGCAGCTTCTCAGGGGGCCCACCCTACGAGCAGTACTTC. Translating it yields CASSFSGGPPYEQYF.

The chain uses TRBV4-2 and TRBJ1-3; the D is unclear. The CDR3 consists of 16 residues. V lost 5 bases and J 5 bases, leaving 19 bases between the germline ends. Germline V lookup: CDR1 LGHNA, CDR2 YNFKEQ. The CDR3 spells CASSLVRGVLRNTIYF. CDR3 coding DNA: TGTGCCAGCAGCTTAGTTCGGGGAGTTCTTCGAAACACCATATATTTT.

CDR3 residues: CASSLISKHRTGEQYF. In DNA, the CDR3 is TGTGCCAGCAGCTTAATCTCGAAACACCGGACCGGCGAGCAGTACTTC. The chain uses TRBV7-2 and TRBJ2-7; D unclear. CDR3 size: 16 residues. Germline CDR1 and CDR2: SGHTA and FQGNSA. V was shortened by 2 bases and J by 6 bases, with 20 bases between the two germline ends. Together with reference TRBV7-2 and TRBJ2-7, the CDR3 gives the full variable domain: GAGVSQSPSNKVTEKGKDVELRCDPISGHTALYWYRQSLGQGLEFLIYFQGNSAPDKSGLPSDRFSAERTGGSVSTLTIQRTQQEDSAVYLCASSLISKHRTGEQYFGPGTRLTVT.

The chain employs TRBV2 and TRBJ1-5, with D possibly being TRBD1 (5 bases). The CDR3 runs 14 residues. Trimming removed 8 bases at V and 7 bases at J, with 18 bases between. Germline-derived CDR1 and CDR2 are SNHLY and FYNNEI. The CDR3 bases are TGTGCCAGCGGTTTTTTCTTGGGGCCCCAGCCCCAGCATTTT. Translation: CASGFFLGPQPQHF. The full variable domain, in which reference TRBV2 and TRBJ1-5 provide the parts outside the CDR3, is EPEVTQTPSHQVTQMGQEVILRCVPISNHLYFYWYRQILGQKVEFLVSFYNNEISEKSEIFDDQFSVERPDGSNFTLKIRSTKLEDSAMYFCASGFFLGPQPQHFGDGTRLSIL.

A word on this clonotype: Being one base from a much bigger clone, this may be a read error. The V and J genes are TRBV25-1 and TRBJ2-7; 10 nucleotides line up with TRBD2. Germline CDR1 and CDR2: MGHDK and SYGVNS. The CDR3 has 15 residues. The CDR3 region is CANSVSGRVYSEQYF. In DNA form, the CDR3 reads TGTGCCAACAGTGTCAGCGGGAGGGTGTACAGCGAGCAGTACTTC.

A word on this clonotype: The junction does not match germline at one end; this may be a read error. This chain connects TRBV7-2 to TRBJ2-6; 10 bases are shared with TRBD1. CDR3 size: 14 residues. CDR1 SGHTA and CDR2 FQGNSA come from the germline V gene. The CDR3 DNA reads TGTGCCAGCAGCTTGACAGGGGGCCTGAACACTGAAGCTTTC. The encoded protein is CASSLTGGLNTEAF.

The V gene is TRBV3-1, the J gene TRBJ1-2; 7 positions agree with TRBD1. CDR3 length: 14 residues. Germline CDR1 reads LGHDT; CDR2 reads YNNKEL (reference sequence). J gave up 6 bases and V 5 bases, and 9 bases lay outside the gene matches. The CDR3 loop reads CASSARQGRDGYTF. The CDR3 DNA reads TGTGCCAGCAGCGCGAGACAGGGTCGGGATGGCTACACCTTC.